Presented here are 16 T cell receptor beta chains from one specimen sequenced in a study of cytomegalovirus exposure and HLA in healthy donors. PCR amplification relied on 60 Vbeta primers (plus 13 Jbeta primers). Assay: immunoSEQ multiplex PCR; the TCRdb copy retains only in-frame clones and omits some. The table includes tens of thousands of clones, roughly 70% detected once. The sequencing input was PBMCs. The source is a man aged 45-60 years in good health and CMV-seropositive.

This chain connects TRBV10-3 to TRBJ2-4; a weak D match, TRBD1 (6 bases). Germline CDR1 is ENHRY and CDR2 is SYGVKD. Trimming cost V 4 bases and J 3 bases, with 7 bases left between them. The CDR3 is 13 residues long. CDR3 DNA sequence: TGTGCCATCAGTGGGACAGACAAAAACATTCAGTACTTC. It translates to CAISGTDKNIQYF.

This clone has a handful of counts. The chain combines TRBV30 with TRBJ2-1; 9 bases fit TRBD2. V gave up 4 bases and J gave up 10 bases; unmatched junction bases: 8. Germline CDR1 GTSNPN, CDR2 SVGIG (reference sequence). The CDR3 is made up of 13 amino acids. In DNA form, the CDR3 reads TGTGCCTGGACTAGCGGGAACCTACGGGAGCAGTTCTTC. Translated, it gives CAWTSGNLREQFF. Combining the CDR3 with reference TRBV30 and TRBJ2-1 gives the whole variable domain SQTIHQWPATLVQPVGSPLSLECTVEGTSNPNLYWYRQAAGRGLQLLFYSVGIGQISSEVPQNLSASRPQDRQFILSSKKLLLSDSGFYLCAWTSGNLREQFFGPGTRLTVL.

The chain uses TRBV18 and TRBJ1-5; perhaps TRBD1 as D (6 bases). The V end was cut by 4 bases, the J end by 5 bases, with 18 bases between. This CDR3 is 16 amino acids long. In germline, CDR1 is KGHSH, CDR2 LQKENI. This CDR3 reads CASSRTVGDVYQPQHF. The CDR3 DNA sequence: TGTGCCAGCTCACGGACAGTTGGGGACGTATATCAGCCCCAGCATTTT.

This clone was counted a few times. The chain couples TRBV29-1 to TRBJ2-7; TRBD1 is a possible D gene (5 bases). CDR3 length equals 13 residues. Germline V gene data show CDR1 as SQVTM and CDR2 as ANQGSEA. Between the trimmed V and J ends, which lost 5 bases and 3 bases, there was a span of 14 bases. This CDR3 reads CSVCLETDYEQYF. In DNA form, the CDR3 reads TGCAGCGTTTGCTTAGAGACAGACTACGAGCAGTACTTC.

This clone appeared a few times. The chain joins TRBV18 to TRBJ1-2; unclear D gene. The CDR3 is 14 amino acids. Trimming shortened V by 8 bases and J by 5 bases, and 18 bases separated the two germline ends. Germline V gives CDR1 KGHSH, CDR2 LQKENI. CDR3 protein: CASNRDPLRYGYTF. In nucleotides, the CDR3 is TGTGCCAGCAACCGGGATCCGCTAAGATATGGCTACACCTTC.

This chain links TRBV7-9 with TRBJ2-1; 12 nucleotides line up with TRBD2. The CDR3 length is 13 residues. With 11 bases clipped from V and 4 bases from J, the junction kept 3 bases outside the gene matches. Germline V gives CDR1 SEHNR, CDR2 FQNEAQ (reference sequence). In DNA form, the CDR3 reads TGTGCCGGAGGGACTAGCGGGTACAATGAGCAGTTCTTC. This translates into CAGGTSGYNEQFF. The full variable domain, its missing parts supplied by reference TRBV7-9 and TRBJ2-1, is DTGVSQNPRHKITKRGQNVTFRCDPISEHNRLYWYRQTLGQGPEFLTYFQNEAQLEKSRLLSDRFSAERPKGSFSTLEIQRTEQGDSAMYLCAGGTSGYNEQFFGPGTRLTVL.

V is TRBV12-2 and J is TRBJ2-7; the table's D gene call, TRBD1, was not cross checked with the DNA. TRBV12-2 is tagged as a pseudogene. The CDR3 runs to 15 residues. This CDR3 reads CASRPWLLKFYEQYF. As DNA, the CDR3 is TGTGCAAGTCGCCCCTGGCTTCTTAAATTCTACGAGCAGTACTTC.

This chain links TRBV14 with TRBJ2-3; tentatively, D is TRBD2 (6 bases). In germline, CDR1 is SGHDN, CDR2 FVKESK. Trimming took off 4 bases at V and 4 bases at J, with 12 bases between the two ends. The CDR3 loop spans 14 amino acids. CDR3 nucleotide sequence: TGTGCCAGCAGCCCGCTAGCGCTCTCAGATACGCAGTATTTT. Translating gives CASSPLALSDTQYF.

Remarks on this clone: With only one base between it and a far larger clone, this is likely a read error. The V gene is TRBV5-1, the J gene TRBJ2-7, with D unclear. Between the trimmed V and J ends, which lost 1 base and 1 base, there was a span of 18 bases. The CDR3 is 17 residues long. CDR1 and CDR2 from the germline V gene are SGHRS and YFSETQ. CDR3 loop: CASSLFPNSIPSYEQYF. CDR3 nucleotides: TGCGCCAGCAGCTTGTTCCCGAACTCAATTCCGTCCTACGAGCAGTACTTC.

CDR3 in amino acids: CASSLARPSNGYTF. The CDR3 DNA sequence: TGTGCCAGCAGCTTGGCGCGGCCCTCAAATGGCTACACCTTC. The chain recombines TRBV7-9 with TRBJ1-2; D remains unclear. Germline CDR1 is SEHNR and CDR2 is FQNEAQ (reference sequence). Between the trimmed V and J ends, which lost 3 bases and 6 bases, there was a span of 14 bases. The CDR3 is 14 residues long. The entire variable domain, with the rest obtained from reference TRBV7-9 and TRBJ1-2, is as follows: DTGVSQNPRHKITKRGQNVTFRCDPISEHNRLYWYRQTLGQGPEFLTYFQNEAQLEKSRLLSDRFSAERPKGSFSTLEIQRTEQGDSAMYLCASSLARPSNGYTFGSGTRLTVV.

The count of this clone is one. The chain uses TRBV4-3 and TRBJ1-3; D uncertain. With 0 bases removed from V and 0 bases from J, the gap between germline ends came to 6 bases. Germline V lookup: CDR1 LGHNA, CDR2 YSLEER. This CDR3 is 15 amino acids long. The CDR3 coding sequence is TGCGCCAGCAGCCAAGATAGGAGCTCTGGAAACACCATATATTTT. Encoded protein: CASSQDRSSGNTIYF.

V and J are TRBV5-6 and TRBJ1-5; D possibly corresponds to TRBD1 (5 bases). Germline V lookup: CDR1 SGHDT, CDR2 YYEEEE. The ends were cut back, 2 bases at V and 2 bases at J, with 8 bases in the middle. This CDR3 contains 14 residues. CDR3 DNA: TGTGCCAGCAGCTTTTCAGGGCGCAATCAGCCCCAGCATTTT. Protein sequence: CASSFSGRNQPQHF.

This clone came up a few times. V is TRBV4-1 and J is TRBJ1-1; tentatively, D is TRBD1 (5 bases). Germline CDR1 is MGHRA and CDR2 is YSYEKL. The CDR3 consists of 16 residues. Trimming shortened V by 4 bases and J by 0 bases, and 15 bases separated the two germline ends. The CDR3 spells CASSPLGGALNTEAFF. Written as DNA, the CDR3 is TGCGCCAGCAGCCCCCTGGGCGGGGCCCTGAACACTGAAGCTTTCTTT.

This chain joins TRBV30 and TRBJ2-5; tentative D call: TRBD2 (5 bases). In germline, CDR1 is GTSNPN, CDR2 SVGIG (reference sequence). Trimming cost V 4 bases and J 9 bases, with 18 bases left between them. CDR3 length: 13 residues. CDR3 amino acids: CAWKVAGSYPQYF. The CDR3 coding sequence is TGTGCCTGGAAGGTGGCGGGCTCTTACCCCCAGTACTTC.

The chain recombines TRBV30 with TRBJ2-5; 9 nucleotides agree with TRBD2. The germline CDR1 and CDR2 sequences are GTSNPN and SVGIG (reference sequence). J was trimmed by 1 base and V by 2 bases; bases with no gene match: 8. This CDR3 comprises 16 residues. CDR3 nucleotide sequence: TGTGCCTGGAGTTTATTAGCGGGAGTGGTCCAAGAGACCCAGTACTTC. Translated, it gives CAWSLLAGVVQETQYF.

V is TRBV5-1 and J is TRBJ1-2, with a possible D match to TRBD1 (6 bases). This CDR3 has 17 residues. Germline V gives CDR1 SGHRS, CDR2 YFSETQ. The V end lost 0 bases, the J end lost 4 bases, and 19 bases lay between the germline ends. CDR3 amino acids: CASSLAGRGLSSYGYTF. The CDR3 DNA reads as TGCGCCAGCAGCTTGGCAGGCAGGGGCCTTTCCAGCTATGGCTACACCTTC.